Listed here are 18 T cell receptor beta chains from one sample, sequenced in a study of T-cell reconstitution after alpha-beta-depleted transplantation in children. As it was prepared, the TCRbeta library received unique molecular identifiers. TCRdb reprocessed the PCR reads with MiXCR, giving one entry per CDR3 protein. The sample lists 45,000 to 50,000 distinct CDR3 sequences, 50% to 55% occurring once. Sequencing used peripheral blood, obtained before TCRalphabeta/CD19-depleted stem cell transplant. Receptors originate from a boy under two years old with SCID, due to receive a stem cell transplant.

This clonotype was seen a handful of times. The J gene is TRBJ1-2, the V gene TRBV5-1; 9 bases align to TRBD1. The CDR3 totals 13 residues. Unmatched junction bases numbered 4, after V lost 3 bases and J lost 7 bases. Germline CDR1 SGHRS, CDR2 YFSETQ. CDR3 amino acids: CASSSGQGTGYTF. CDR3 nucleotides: TGCGCCAGCAGCTCAGGACAGGGGACTGGCTACACCTTC.

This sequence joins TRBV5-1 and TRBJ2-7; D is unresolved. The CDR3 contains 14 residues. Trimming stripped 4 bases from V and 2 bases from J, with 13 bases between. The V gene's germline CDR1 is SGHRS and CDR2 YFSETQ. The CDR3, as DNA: TGCGCCAGCAGCCCCGAAGACCCAACCTACGAGCAGTACTTC. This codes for CASSPEDPTYEQYF. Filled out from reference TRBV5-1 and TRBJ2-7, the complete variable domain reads KAGVTQTPRYLIKTRGQQVTLSCSPISGHRSVSWYQQTPGQGLQFLFEYFSETQRNKGNFPGRFSGRQFSNSRSEMNVSTLELGDSALYLCASSPEDPTYEQYFGPGTRLTVT.

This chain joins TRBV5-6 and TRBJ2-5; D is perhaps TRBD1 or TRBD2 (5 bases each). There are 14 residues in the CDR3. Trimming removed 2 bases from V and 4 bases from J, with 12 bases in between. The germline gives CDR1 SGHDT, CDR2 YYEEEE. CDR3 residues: CASSFRDGLETQYF. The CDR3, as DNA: TGTGCCAGCAGCTTCCGGGACGGCCTAGAGACCCAGTACTTC.

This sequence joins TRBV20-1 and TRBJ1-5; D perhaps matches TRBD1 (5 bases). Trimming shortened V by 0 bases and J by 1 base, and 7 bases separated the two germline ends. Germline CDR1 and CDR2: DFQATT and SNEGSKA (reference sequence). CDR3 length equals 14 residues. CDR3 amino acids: CSAREGGSNQPQHF. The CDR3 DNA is TGCAGTGCTAGAGAGGGGGGGAGCAATCAGCCCCAGCATTTT.

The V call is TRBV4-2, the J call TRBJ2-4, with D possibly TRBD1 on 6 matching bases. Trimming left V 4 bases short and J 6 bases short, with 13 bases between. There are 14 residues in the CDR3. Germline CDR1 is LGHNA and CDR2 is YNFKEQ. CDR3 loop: CASSPVGGGNIQYF. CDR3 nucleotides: TGTGCCAGCAGCCCTGTAGGGGGTGGAAACATTCAGTACTTC.

The CDR3 loop reads CASSPGGGDTGELFF. CDR3 coding DNA: TGTGCCAGCAGTCCAGGAGGGGGAGACACCGGGGAGCTGTTTTTT. The chain combines TRBV12-3 or TRBV12-4 with TRBJ2-2; D is perhaps TRBD1 or TRBD2 (6 bases each). CDR3 length: 15 residues. V gave up 5 bases and J gave up 3 bases, with 13 bases separating them.

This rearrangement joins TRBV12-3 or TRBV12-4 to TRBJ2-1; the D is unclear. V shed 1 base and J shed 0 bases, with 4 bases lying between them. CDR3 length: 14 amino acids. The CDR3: CASSLGGSYNEQFF. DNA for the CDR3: TGTGCCAGCAGTTTAGGGGGCTCCTACAATGAGCAGTTCTTC.

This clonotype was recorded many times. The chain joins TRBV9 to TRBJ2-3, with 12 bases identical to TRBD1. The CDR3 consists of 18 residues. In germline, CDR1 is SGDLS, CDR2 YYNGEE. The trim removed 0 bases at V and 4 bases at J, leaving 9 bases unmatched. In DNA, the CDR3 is TGTGCCAGCAGCGTAGAAGGATACGGGACAGGGGGCCCAGATACGCAGTATTTT. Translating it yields CASSVEGYGTGGPDTQYF.

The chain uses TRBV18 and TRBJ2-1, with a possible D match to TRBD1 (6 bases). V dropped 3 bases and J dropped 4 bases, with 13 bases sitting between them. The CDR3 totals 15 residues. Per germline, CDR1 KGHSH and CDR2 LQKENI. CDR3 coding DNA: TGTGCCAGCTCACCTCAACAGGGAGTATACAATGAGCAGTTCTTC. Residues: CASSPQQGVYNEQFF. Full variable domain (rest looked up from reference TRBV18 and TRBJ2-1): NAGVMQNPRHLVRRRGQEARLRCSPMKGHSHVYWYRQLPEEGLKFMVYLQKENIIDESGMPKERFSAEFPKEGPSILRIQQVVRGDSAAYFCASSPQQGVYNEQFFGPGTRLTVL.

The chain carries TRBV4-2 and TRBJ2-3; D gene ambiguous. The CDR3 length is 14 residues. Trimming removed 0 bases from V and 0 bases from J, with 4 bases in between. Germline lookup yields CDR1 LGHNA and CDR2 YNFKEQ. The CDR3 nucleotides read TGTGCCAGCAGCCAAGAATGGAGCACAGATACGCAGTATTTT. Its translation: CASSQEWSTDTQYF.

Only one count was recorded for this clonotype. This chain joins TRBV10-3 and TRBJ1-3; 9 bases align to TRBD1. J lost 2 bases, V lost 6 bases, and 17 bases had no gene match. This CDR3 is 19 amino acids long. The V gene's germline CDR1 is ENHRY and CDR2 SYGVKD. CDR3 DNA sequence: TGTGCCATCAGCCCTGGGACAGGGATGCCTGTCCCTGCTGGAAACACCATATATTTT. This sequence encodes CAISPGTGMPVPAGNTIYF.

CDR3 sequence reads: CATGKAGLRGYEQYF. CDR3 DNA: TGTGCCACTGGAAAAGCTGGGTTAAGAGGCTACGAGCAGTACTTC. The genes are TRBV3-1 and TRBJ2-7; D remains ambiguous. Germline lookup yields CDR1 LGHDT and CDR2 YNNKEL (reference sequence). V was clipped by 10 bases and J by 3 bases, with 22 bases between them. The CDR3 contains 15 residues.

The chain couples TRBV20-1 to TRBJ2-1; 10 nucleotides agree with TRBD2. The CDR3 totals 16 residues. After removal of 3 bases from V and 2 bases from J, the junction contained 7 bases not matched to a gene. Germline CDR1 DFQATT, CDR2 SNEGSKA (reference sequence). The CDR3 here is CSARYLAGAAYNEQFF. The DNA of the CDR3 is TGCAGTGCTAGGTATCTAGCGGGGGCCGCCTACAATGAGCAGTTCTTC.

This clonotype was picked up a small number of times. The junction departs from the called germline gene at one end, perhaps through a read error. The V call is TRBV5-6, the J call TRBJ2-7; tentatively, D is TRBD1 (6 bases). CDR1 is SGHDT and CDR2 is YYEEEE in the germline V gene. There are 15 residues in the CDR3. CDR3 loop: CASSLLRAGVYGQYF. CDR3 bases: TGTGCCAGCAGCTTACTTCGGGCAGGGGTGTACGGGCAGTACTTC.

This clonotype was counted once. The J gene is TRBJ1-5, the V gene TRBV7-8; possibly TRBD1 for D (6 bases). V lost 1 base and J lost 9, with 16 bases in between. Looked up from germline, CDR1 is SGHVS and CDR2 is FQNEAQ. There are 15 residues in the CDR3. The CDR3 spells CASSLGGGSLWPQHF. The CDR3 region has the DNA TGTGCCAGCAGCTTAGGAGGGGGAAGTCTATGGCCCCAGCATTTT.

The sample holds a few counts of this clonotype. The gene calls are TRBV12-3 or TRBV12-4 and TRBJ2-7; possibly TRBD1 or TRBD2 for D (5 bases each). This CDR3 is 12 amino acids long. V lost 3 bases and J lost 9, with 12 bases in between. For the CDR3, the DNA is TGTGCCAGCAGTTTTTTGGGGGTCAGGCAGTACTTC. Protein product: CASSFLGVRQYF.

CDR3 residues: CAISESGNEQFF. The CDR3 region has the DNA TGTGCCATCAGTGAGTCGGGGAATGAGCAGTTCTTC. The chain combines TRBV10-3 with TRBJ2-1; D ambiguous. Germline CDR1 ENHRY, CDR2 SYGVKD. V gave up 0 bases and J gave up 7 bases, with 4 bases separating them. The CDR3 loop spans 12 amino acids.

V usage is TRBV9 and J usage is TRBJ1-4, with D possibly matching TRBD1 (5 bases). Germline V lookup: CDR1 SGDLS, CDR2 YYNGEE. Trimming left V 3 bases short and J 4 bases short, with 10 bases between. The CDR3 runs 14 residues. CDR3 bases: TGTGCCAGCAGCGAGGGACCTCGTAATGAAAAACTGTTTTTT. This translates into CASSEGPRNEKLFF.